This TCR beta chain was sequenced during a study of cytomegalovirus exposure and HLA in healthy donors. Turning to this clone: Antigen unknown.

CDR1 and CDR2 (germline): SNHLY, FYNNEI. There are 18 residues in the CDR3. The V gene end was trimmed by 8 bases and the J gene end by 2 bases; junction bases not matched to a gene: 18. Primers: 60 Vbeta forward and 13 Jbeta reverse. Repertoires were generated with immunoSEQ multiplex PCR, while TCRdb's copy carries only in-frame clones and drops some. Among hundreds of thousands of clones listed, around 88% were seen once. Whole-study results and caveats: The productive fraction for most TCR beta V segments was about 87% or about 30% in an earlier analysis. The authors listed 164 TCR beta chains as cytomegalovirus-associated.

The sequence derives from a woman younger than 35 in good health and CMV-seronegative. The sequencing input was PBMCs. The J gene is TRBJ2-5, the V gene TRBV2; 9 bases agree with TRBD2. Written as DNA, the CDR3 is TGTGCCAGCGCTGCCCGGCTAGCGGGACTAACTCAACAAGAGACCCAGTACTTC. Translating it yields CASAARLAGLTQQETQYF.